Included here is one T cell receptor beta chain sequence, with context. The antigen is undetermined. These data belong to a study of T-cell reconstitution after alpha-beta-depleted transplantation in children. CDR3 length: 15 amino acids. Trimming pared 4 bases from V and 5 bases from J, leaving 16 bases between. CDR1 and CDR2 from the germline V gene are SGHRS and YFSETQ. Study outcomes and limitations: Newly produced T cells mostly provided counts and TCRbeta diversity after one year, as hyperexpanded clones declined. Approximately two months post-transplant, alpha-beta T cells reportedly originated from several hundred expanded graft clones.

The library targeted TCRbeta and was prepared with unique molecular identifiers. MiXCR, applied by TCRdb to the PCR reads, yields one record per CDR3 protein. The table shows around 440,000 distinct CDR3 sequences, with about a sixth occurring only once. This rearrangement joins TRBV5-1 to TRBJ2-1; D is ambiguous. The clonotype originates from a boy under two years old who had a stem cell transplant for Wiskott-Aldrich syndrome, so the T cells may come from the graft donor. The starting material was PBMCs, mostly from graft donor cells, obtained 360 days after TCRalphabeta/CD19-depleted stem cell transplant. The CDR3: CASSPTVGSDNEQFF. The CDR3 DNA follows: TGCGCCAGCAGCCCTACTGTCGGCAGTGACAATGAGCAGTTCTTC.